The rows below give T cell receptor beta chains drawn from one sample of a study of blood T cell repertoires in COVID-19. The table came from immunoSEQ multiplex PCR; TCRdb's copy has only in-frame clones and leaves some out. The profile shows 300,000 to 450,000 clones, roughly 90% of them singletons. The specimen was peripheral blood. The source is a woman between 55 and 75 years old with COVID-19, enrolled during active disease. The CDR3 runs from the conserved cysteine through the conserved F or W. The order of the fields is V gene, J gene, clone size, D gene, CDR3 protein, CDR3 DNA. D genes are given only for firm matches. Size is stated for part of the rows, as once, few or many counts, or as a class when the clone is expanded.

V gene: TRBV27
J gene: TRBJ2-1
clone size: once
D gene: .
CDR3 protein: CASSSGVYNEQFF
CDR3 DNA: TGTGCCAGCAGTTCCGGGGTTTACAATGAGCAGTTCTTC

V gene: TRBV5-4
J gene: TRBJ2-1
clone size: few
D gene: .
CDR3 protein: CASSLGGIGGRREQFF
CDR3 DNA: TGTGCCAGCAGCTTGGGAGGAATTGGGGGCCGGAGGGAGCAGTTCTTC

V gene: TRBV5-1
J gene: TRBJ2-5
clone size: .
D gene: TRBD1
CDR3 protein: CASSLAGQGAETQYF
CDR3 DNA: TGCGCCAGCAGCTTGGCGGGACAGGGGGCAGAGACCCAGTACTTC

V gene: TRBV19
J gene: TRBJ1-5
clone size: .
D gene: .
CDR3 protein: CASSSQPQGNQPQHF
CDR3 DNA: TGTGCCAGTAGTTCACAGCCGCAGGGGAATCAGCCCCAGCATTTT

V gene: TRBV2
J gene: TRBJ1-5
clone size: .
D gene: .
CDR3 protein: CASSEERNQPQHF
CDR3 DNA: TGTGCCAGCAGTGAGGAGCGTAATCAGCCCCAGCATTTT

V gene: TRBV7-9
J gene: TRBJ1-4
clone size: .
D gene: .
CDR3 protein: CASSLARPDEKLFF
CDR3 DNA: TGTGCCAGCAGCTTAGCCAGGCCCGATGAAAAACTGTTTTTT

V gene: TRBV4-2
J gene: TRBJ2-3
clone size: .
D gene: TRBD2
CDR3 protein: CASSQDSLAGITDTQYF
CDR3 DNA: TGTGCCAGCAGCCAAGATTCCCTAGCGGGGATTACAGATACGCAGTATTTT

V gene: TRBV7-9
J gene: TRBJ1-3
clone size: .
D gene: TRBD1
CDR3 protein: CASSFFGGDRGSSGNTIYF
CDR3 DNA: TGTGCCAGCAGCTTTTTTGGAGGGGACAGGGGCAGCTCTGGAAACACCATATATTTT

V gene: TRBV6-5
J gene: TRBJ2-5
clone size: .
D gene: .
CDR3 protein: CASSYSSRETQYF
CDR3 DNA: TGTGCCAGCAGTTACTCGTCCCGGGAGACCCAGTACTTC

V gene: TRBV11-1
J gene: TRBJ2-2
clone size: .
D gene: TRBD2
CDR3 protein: CASSLAPGGATGELFF
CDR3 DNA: TGTGCCAGCAGCTTAGCCCCGGGGGGGGCCACCGGGGAGCTGTTTTTT

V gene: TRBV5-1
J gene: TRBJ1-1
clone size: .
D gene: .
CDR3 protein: CASSLAGQGGWTEAFF
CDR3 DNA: TGCGCCAGCAGCTTGGCCGGGCAGGGTGGGTGGACTGAAGCTTTCTTT

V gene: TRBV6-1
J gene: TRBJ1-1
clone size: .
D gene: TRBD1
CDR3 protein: CASSEAQGATEAFF
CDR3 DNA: TGTGCCAGCAGTGAAGCACAGGGGGCCACTGAAGCTTTCTTT

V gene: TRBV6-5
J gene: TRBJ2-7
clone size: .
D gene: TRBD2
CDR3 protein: CASKTGLAGYEQYF
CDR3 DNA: TGTGCCAGTAAAACGGGACTAGCGGGGTACGAGCAGTACTTC

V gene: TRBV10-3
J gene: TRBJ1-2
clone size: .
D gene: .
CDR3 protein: CAISEGQLYGYTF
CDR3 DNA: TGTGCCATCAGTGAGGGACAGCTCTATGGCTACACCTTC

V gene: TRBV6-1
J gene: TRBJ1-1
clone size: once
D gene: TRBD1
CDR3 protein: CASSDRGTEAFF
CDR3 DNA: TGTGCCAGCAGTGACAGGGGGACTGAAGCTTTCTTT

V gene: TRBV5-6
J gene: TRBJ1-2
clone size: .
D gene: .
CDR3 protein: CASGRDANYGYTF
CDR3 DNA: TGTGCCAGCGGCAGGGATGCTAACTATGGCTACACCTTC

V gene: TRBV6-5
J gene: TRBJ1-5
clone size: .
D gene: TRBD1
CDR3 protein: CASSYDRVQPQHF
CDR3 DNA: TGTGCCAGCAGTTATGACAGGGTGCAGCCCCAGCATTTT

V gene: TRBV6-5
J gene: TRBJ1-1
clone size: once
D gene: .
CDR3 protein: CASSRVGLNTEAFF
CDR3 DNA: TGTGCCAGCAGCCGGGTAGGATTGAACACTGAAGCTTTCTTT

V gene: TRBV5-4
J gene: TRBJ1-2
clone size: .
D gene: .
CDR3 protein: CASSASATAINYGYTF
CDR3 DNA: TGTGCCAGCAGCGCCTCCGCGACAGCAATTAACTATGGCTACACCTTC